This is a list of T cell receptor beta chains from one sample in a study of TIL therapy for anti-PD-1-resistant metastatic lung cancer. Clones were read by immunoSEQ multiplex PCR, and TCRdb kept only the in-frame ones, dropping some. Among 16,000 or so clones listed, roughly 72% were seen once. This specimen consisted of blood, obtained at baseline. All receptors derive from a person aged 25-85 years with non-small cell lung cancer. The CDR3 runs from the conserved cysteine through the conserved F or W. D genes are given only for firm matches. Expanded clones are given a class, and other clones once, few, many or no size at all.

TRBD1	TRBV6-5	TRBJ2-1	.	16	CASSYSTDRGHNEQFF	TGTGCCAGCAGTTACTCGACGGACAGGGGTCACAATGAGCAGTTCTTC
TRBD2	TRBV7-6	TRBJ2-5	.	16	CASQAYEGGGDETQYF	TGTGCCAGCCAAGCTTATGAGGGCGGGGGGGACGAGACCCAGTACTTC
.	TRBV7-2	TRBJ2-3	.	15	CASSLVAGITDTQYF	TGTGCCAGCAGCTTAGTTGCAGGTATCACAGATACGCAGTATTTT
TRBD2	TRBV19	TRBJ2-5	.	13	CASSTGLASSQYF	TGTGCCAGTAGTACGGGACTAGCAAGTTCGCAGTACTTC
.	TRBV2	TRBJ1-6	.	15	CASSESQFYNSPLHF	TGTGCCAGCAGTGAGTCCCAATTCTATAATTCACCCCTCCACTTT
.	TRBV28	TRBJ2-7	.	12	CASSLMAYEQYF	TGTGCCAGCAGTTTGATGGCTTACGAGCAGTACTTC
.	TRBV11-2	TRBJ1-1	.	15	CASSLDRGAGTEAFF	TGTGCCAGCAGCTTAGATCGGGGGGCTGGCACTGAAGCTTTCTTT
.	TRBV11-3	TRBJ2-3	.	15	CASSKRPGQTDTQYF	TGTGCCAGCAGCAAACGACCAGGGCAGACAGATACGCAGTATTTT
.	TRBV5-1	TRBJ2-3	.	14	CASSLTGVPDTQYF	TGCGCCAGCAGCTTGACGGGGGTCCCAGATACGCAGTATTTT
TRBD1	TRBV5-1	TRBJ2-2	.	14	CASSRNTGAGELFF	TGCGCCAGCAGCCGTAACACAGGGGCCGGGGAGCTGTTTTTT
.	TRBV28	TRBJ2-1	few	15	CASSLGSRRINEQFF	TGTGCCAGCAGTTTGGGCAGCCGAAGAATCAATGAGCAGTTCTTC
TRBD2	TRBV7-9	TRBJ2-1	.	15	CASSSPKASGNEQFF	TGTGCCAGCAGCTCCCCGAAGGCTAGCGGGAATGAGCAGTTCTTC
TRBD2	TRBV7-2	TRBJ2-1	.	16	CASSFTSGGAGDEQFF	TGTGCCAGCAGCTTCACAAGCGGGGGGGCCGGGGATGAGCAGTTCTTC
TRBD1	TRBV6-5	TRBJ1-4	.	15	CASSQRQGRIEKLFF	TGTGCCAGCAGCCAGAGACAGGGGAGGATTGAAAAACTGTTTTTT
.	TRBV7-2	TRBJ1-6	.	17	CASSSGWVGRGNSPLHF	TGTGCCAGCAGCTCAGGCTGGGTTGGCAGGGGAAATTCACCCCTCCACTTT
.	TRBV27	TRBJ1-6	.	14	CASSFRDVNSPLHF	TGTGCCAGCAGTTTCCGGGACGTTAATTCACCCCTCCACTTT
.	TRBV4-1	TRBJ1-6	few	15	CASSSWTEPNSPLHF	TGCGCCAGCAGCTCTTGGACAGAACCCAATTCACCCCTCCACTTT
TRBD2	TRBV13	TRBJ2-7	.	15	CASSQRGGVPGEQYF	TGTGCCAGCAGCCAGCGGGGGGGGGTACCCGGTGAGCAGTACTTC
.	TRBV6-1	TRBJ1-2	.	14	CASSEGMGTYGYTF	TGTGCCAGCAGTGAAGGTATGGGAACCTATGGCTACACCTTC
.	TRBV5-6	TRBJ2-5	.	15	CASSNTGSGQETQYF	TGTGCCAGCAGCAACACAGGGTCGGGCCAAGAGACCCAGTACTTC
.	TRBV7-2	TRBJ1-6	.	15	CASSLRGAGNSPLHF	TGTGCCAGCAGCTTAAGGGGGGCCGGTAATTCACCCCTCCACTTT
TRBD2	TRBV7-2	TRBJ2-3	.	16	CASSKNAGVRTDTQYF	TGTGCCAGCAGCAAGAATGCGGGAGTCCGCACAGATACGCAGTATTTC
.	TRBV15	TRBJ1-4	once	14	CATSRDSAGEKLFF	TGTGCCACCAGCAGAGATTCAGCGGGGGAAAAACTGTTTTTT
.	TRBV6-1	TRBJ1-2	.	14	CASSEGEEVGGYTF	TGTGCCAGCAGTGAAGGGGAAGAAGTGGGTGGCTACACCTTC
.	TRBV7-7	TRBJ2-2	.	16	CASSSARRVNTGELFF	TGTGCTAGCAGCTCCGCCCGCAGGGTGAACACCGGGGAGCTGTTTTTT
.	TRBV11-2	TRBJ1-4	.	15	CASSLYLGGGVKLFF	TGTGCCAGCAGCTTATATCTCGGAGGGGGGGTAAAACTGTTTTTT
TRBD2	TRBV19	TRBJ2-7	.	12	CASSIGGSAQYF	TGTGCCAGTAGTATTGGCGGGAGCGCGCAGTACTTC
.	TRBV28	TRBJ1-2	few	12	CASLDRTMSYTF	TGTGCCAGCCTGGACAGAACTATGAGCTACACCTTC
TRBD1	TRBV7-2	TRBJ2-3	.	14	CASSNRGRTDTQYF	TGTGCCAGCAGCAACAGGGGCCGAACAGATACGCAGTATTTT
.	TRBV6-6	TRBJ2-5	.	14	CASSPTRAQETQYF	TGTGCCAGCAGCCCGACGCGGGCCCAAGAGACCCAGTACTTC
.	TRBV5-5	TRBJ2-7	.	12	CASSWNAYEQYF	TGTGCCAGCAGCTGGAATGCCTACGAGCAGTACTTC
.	TRBV5-5	TRBJ1-6	once	14	CASSLARTNSPLHF	TGTGCCAGCAGCTTGGCTAGGACTAATTCACCCCTCCACTTT
.	TRBV29-1	TRBJ2-1	few	13	CSVSGGGYNEQFF	TGCAGCGTATCGGGGGGCGGTTACAATGAGCAGTTCTTC
TRBD1	TRBV19	TRBJ2-7	.	14	CASNNGDRGYEQYF	TGTGCCAGTAATAATGGGGACAGGGGCTACGAGCAGTACTTC
TRBD1	TRBV28	TRBJ1-3	.	12	CAGQSSGNTIYF	TGTGCGGGACAGTCCTCTGGAAACACCATATATTTT
TRBD2	TRBV5-4	TRBJ2-1	.	16	CASSVGLAGGFNEQFF	TGTGCCAGCAGCGTAGGACTAGCGGGGGGGTTCAATGAGCAGTTCTTC
TRBD2	TRBV11-2	TRBJ2-1	.	16	CASSVERESSYNEQFF	TGTGCCAGCAGCGTCGAGCGGGAGAGCTCCTACAATGAGCAGTTCTTC
.	TRBV2	TRBJ2-3	once	14	CASSGPISTDTQYF	TGTGCCAGCAGTGGGCCGATTAGCACAGATACGCAGTATTTT
.	TRBV29-1	TRBJ2-2	.	14	CSVGRDRNTGELFF	TGCAGCGTTGGGCGGGACAGGAACACCGGGGAGCTGTTTTTT
.	TRBV7-9	TRBJ2-3	.	15	CASSLAVALLDTQYF	TGTGCCAGCAGCTTAGCAGTCGCGCTTTTAGATACGCAGTATTTT
TRBD2	TRBV7-3	TRBJ2-5	.	13	CASSPGGEETQYF	TGTGCCAGCAGCCCGGGGGGGGAAGAGACCCAGTACTTC
TRBD2	TRBV4-2	TRBJ2-7	.	17	CASSQEGLAGGRYEQYF	TGTGCCAGCAGCCAAGAAGGACTAGCGGGGGGGCGATACGAGCAGTACTTC
TRBD2	TRBV5-8	TRBJ2-7	.	18	CASSSTYGLAGGSYEQYF	TGTGCCAGCAGCTCAACATACGGACTAGCGGGGGGAAGCTACGAGCAGTACTTC
.	TRBV5-1	TRBJ1-2	.	14	CASSRSGSNYGYTF	TGCGCCAGCAGCCGTTCAGGGTCCAACTATGGCTACACCTTC
TRBD2	TRBV5-1	TRBJ2-1	.	17	CASSPASGGTSYNEQFF	TGCGCCAGCAGCCCCGCTAGCGGGGGGACCTCCTACAATGAGCAGTTCTTC
TRBD1	TRBV27	TRBJ1-4	.	16	CASSLASRDSNEKLFF	TGTGCCAGCAGTTTAGCTAGCCGGGACAGCAATGAAAAACTGTTTTTT
.	TRBV30	TRBJ2-3	once	14	CAWRARGITDTQYF	TGTGCCTGGAGGGCTAGGGGGATCACAGATACGCAGTATTTT
.	TRBV5-1	TRBJ2-1	few	14	CATISGSSYNEQFF	TGCGCCACCATATCAGGGAGCTCCTACAATGAGCAGTTCTTC
.	TRBV6-1	TRBJ1-5	.	16	CASSAWRESSNQPQHF	TGTGCCAGCAGTGCATGGAGAGAGTCTAGCAATCAGCCCCAGCATTTT
TRBD1	TRBV5-6	TRBJ1-1	.	16	CASSLRTGEWNTEAFF	TGTGCCAGCAGCCTACGGACAGGGGAATGGAACACTGAAGCTTTCTTT
.	TRBV30	TRBJ1-6	.	15	CASEGPSSYNSPLHF	TGTGCCTCCGAAGGACCAAGCTCCTATAATTCACCCCTCCACTTT